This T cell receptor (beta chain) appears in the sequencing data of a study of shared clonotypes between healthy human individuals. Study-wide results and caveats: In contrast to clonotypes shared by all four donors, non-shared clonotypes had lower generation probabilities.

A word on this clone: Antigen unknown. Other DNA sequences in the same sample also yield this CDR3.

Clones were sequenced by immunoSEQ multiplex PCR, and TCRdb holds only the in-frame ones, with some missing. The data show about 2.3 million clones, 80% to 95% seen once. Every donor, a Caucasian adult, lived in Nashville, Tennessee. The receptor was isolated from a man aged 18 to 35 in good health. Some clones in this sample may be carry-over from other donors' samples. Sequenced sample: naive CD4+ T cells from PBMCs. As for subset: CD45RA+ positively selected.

The CDR3: CAWSLKAGNTIYF. CDR3 coding DNA: TGTGCCTGGTCCCTGAAGGCCGGAAACACCATATATTTT. This sequence joins TRBV30 and TRBJ1-3; D is unresolved. V lost 5 bases and J lost 4, with 12 bases in between. The CDR3 is 13 residues long. Germline values: CDR1 GTSNPN, CDR2 SVGIG (reference sequence).